This T cell receptor beta chain was found in a study of T cells expressing NK-cell markers. TCRdb re-called the 5' RACE reads and catalogs CDR3 proteins one per entry, DNA excluded. The table lists approximately 440,000 distinct CDR3 sequences, with over 1.1% in the top ten. CDR3 length: 14 residues. Germline V gene data show CDR1 as SNHLY and CDR2 as FYNNEI. The V gene is TRBV2, the J gene TRBJ2-5; TCRdb's D gene call, TRBD2, goes unchecked for lack of DNA. This receptor was identified in a woman in her forties or fifties in good health. The sample comprised blood T cells: a sorted CD56 or NKG2C T cell subset, CD4+ or CD8+ T cells, or bulk PBMC T cells (not recorded which). Here the CDR3 reads CASGLAGESETQYF.